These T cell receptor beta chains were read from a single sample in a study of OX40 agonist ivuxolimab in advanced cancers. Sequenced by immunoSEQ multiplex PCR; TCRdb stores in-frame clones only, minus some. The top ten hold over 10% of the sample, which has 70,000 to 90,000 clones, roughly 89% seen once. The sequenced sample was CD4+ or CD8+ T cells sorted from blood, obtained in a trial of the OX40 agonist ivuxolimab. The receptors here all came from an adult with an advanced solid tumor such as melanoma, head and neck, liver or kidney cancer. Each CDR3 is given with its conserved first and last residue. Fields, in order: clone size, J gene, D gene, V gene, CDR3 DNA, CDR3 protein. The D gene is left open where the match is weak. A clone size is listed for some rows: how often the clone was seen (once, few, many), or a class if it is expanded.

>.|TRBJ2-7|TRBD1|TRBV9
TGTGCCAGCAGCGTAGTGGGGACAGGGGACGAGCAGTACTTC
CASSVVGTGDEQYF
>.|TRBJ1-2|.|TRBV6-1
TGTGCCAGCAGGAAAAGGGACGGGGTCGGCTACACCTTC
CASRKRDGVGYTF
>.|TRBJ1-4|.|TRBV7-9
TGTGCCAGCAGCCTTCCAACTAATGAAAAACTGTTTTTT
CASSLPTNEKLFF
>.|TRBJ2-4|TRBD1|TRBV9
TGTGCCAGCAGCGTAGGCTCCGGGACAGGGGGGACCAAGGCCAAAAACATTCAGTACTTC
CASSVGSGTGGTKAKNIQYF
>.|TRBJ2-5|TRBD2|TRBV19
TGTGCCAGTAGTTGGTCTAGCGGGAGGGCCGGTGAGACCCAGTACTTC
CASSWSSGRAGETQYF
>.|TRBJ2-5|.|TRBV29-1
TGCAGCGTTGTATTTTGGGGCGGAGAGACCCAGTACTTC
CSVVFWGGETQYF
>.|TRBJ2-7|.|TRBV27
TGTGCCAGCAGTTTATCCTCAAACACCTACGAGCAGTACTTC
CASSLSSNTYEQYF
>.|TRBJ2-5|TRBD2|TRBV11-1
TGTGCCAGCAGCTTAGAGACTAGCGGGAGGGAGACCCAGTACTTC
CASSLETSGRETQYF
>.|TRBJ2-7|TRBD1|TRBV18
TGTGCCAGCTCCCACGGACAGGACTACGAGCAGTACTTC
CASSHGQDYEQYF
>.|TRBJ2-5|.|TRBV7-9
TGTGCCAGCAGCCTCCAAGAGACCCAGTACTTC
CASSLQETQYF
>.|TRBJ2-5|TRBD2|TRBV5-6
TGTGCCAGCAGCCACGGGACTAGCGGGTACCAAGAGACCCAGTACTTC
CASSHGTSGYQETQYF
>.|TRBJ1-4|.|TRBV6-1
TGTGCCAGCAGAGACCCTCAATCGGAAAAACTGTTTTTT
CASRDPQSEKLFF
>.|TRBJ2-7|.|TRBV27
TGTGCCAGCAGAAGGGGGGCGGGCGAGCAGTACTTC
CASRRGAGEQYF
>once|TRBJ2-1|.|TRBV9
TGTGCCAGCAGCGTAGCGGGAGCTGGCTACAATGAGCAGTTCTTC
CASSVAGAGYNEQFF
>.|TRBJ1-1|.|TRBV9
TGTGCCAGCAGCGGGGACGCCATGAACACTGAAGCTTTCTTT
CASSGDAMNTEAFF
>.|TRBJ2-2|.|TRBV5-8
TGTGCCAGCAGCTGGGCGACGGCGGGAAACACCGGGGAGCTGTTTTTT
CASSWATAGNTGELFF
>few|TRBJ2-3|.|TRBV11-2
TGTGCCAGCAGCTTATCAGATACGCAGTATTTT
CASSLSDTQYF
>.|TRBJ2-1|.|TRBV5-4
TGTGCCAGCAGCTCTTGGGGGCCCTACAATGAGCAGTTCTTC
CASSSWGPYNEQFF
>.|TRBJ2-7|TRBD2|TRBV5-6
TGTGCCAGCAGCACGGAGCGGACTAGCGGGTTCTACGAGCAGTACTTC
CASSTERTSGFYEQYF
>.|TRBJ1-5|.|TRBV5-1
TGCGCCAGCAGCTTGGGTCCGGATAGCAATCAGCCCCAGCATTTT
CASSLGPDSNQPQHF
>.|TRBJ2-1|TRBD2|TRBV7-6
TGTGCCAGCAGCCGCGGACTAGCGGAGAGCTCCTACAATGAGCAGTTCTTC
CASSRGLAESSYNEQFF
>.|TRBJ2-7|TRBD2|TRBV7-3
TGTGCCAGCAGCTTTGGACTAGCGGGGGACGAGCAGTACTTC
CASSFGLAGDEQYF
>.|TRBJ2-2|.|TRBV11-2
TGTGCCACAACCCCACGTAAGGAGTTCACCGGGGAGCTGTTTTTT
CATTPRKEFTGELFF
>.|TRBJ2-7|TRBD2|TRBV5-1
TGCGCCAGCAGCTTGACTAGCGGCTTGAGCTTCGAGCAGTACTTC
CASSLTSGLSFEQYF
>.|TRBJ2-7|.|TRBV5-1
TGCGCCAGCAGCTTAGGACACTCCGCCTACGAGCAGTACTTC
CASSLGHSAYEQYF
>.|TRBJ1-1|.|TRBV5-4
TGTGCCAGCAGCTTGGATATTGCCTCCGCGGCGGGAGCTTTCTTT
CASSLDIASAAGAFF
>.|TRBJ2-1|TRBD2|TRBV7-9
TGTGCCAGCAGCTTAGCTCGGTGGGAGGGGAATGAGCAGTTCTTC
CASSLARWEGNEQFF
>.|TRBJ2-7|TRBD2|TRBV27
TGTGCCAGCAGTTTATACAGCGGGAGCTCCTACGAGCAGTACTTC
CASSLYSGSSYEQYF
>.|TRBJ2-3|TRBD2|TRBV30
TGTGCCTGGAGTGGGACTAGTGCAGATACGCAGTATTTT
CAWSGTSADTQYF
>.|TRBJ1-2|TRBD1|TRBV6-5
TGTGCCAGCAGTTTCCGGACAGGGGACGGCTACACCTTC
CASSFRTGDGYTF
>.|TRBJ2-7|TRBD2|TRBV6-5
TGTGCCAGCAGTTACTCTTTAGCGGGGGGGTACGAGCAGTACTTC
CASSYSLAGGYEQYF
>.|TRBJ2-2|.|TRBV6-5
TGTGCCAGCGTTAAGAAGGACTGTGAGGAGCTGTTTTTT
CASVKKDCEELFF
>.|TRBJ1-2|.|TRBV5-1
TGCGCCAGCAGCTCGGACACCGGCTATGGCTACACCTTC
CASSSDTGYGYTF